This T cell receptor (beta chain) derives from a study of blood T cell repertoires in COVID-19. Study information: From the United States, Italy and Spain came samples of acute and convalescent COVID-19. The analysed material was cDNA or gDNA that came from T cells, B-cell-depleted T cells, or PBMCs.

Germline V gene sequence: CDR1 SEHNR, CDR2 FQNEAQ (reference sequence). The CDR3 has 14 amino acids. Trimming removed 5 bases at V and 0 bases at J, with 9 bases between. The table came from immunoSEQ multiplex PCR; TCRdb's copy has only in-frame clones and leaves some out. The sample lists about 26,000 clones, 75% to 85% occurring once. The TCR sequence derives from a man older than 75 with active or convalescent COVID-19. The gene calls are TRBV7-9 and TRBJ2-3, with D uncertain. What was sequenced was peripheral blood. CDR3 protein: CASSTVPSTDTQYF. The CDR3 bases are TGTGCCAGCAGCACTGTGCCTAGCACAGATACGCAGTATTTT.